One and the same sample provided the 5 T cell receptor beta chains below, sequenced in a study of STAT5B mutations in CD4+ large granular lymphocyte leukemia. Using immunoSEQ multiplex PCR, the repertoire was profiled, and TCRdb retains in-frame clones only, with some absent. The repertoire has some 30,000 clones, 80% to 90% of them found once; the top ten carry nearly 4.5%. Source material: CD4+ T cells from blood buffy coats. These receptors were taken from a human donor in good health.

The chain carries TRBV30 and TRBJ2-5; the D gene is possibly TRBD2 (6 bases). This CDR3 is built from 13 residues. In germline, CDR1 is GTSNPN, CDR2 SVGIG (reference sequence). V was shortened by 1 base and J by 2 bases, with 8 bases between the two germline ends. The CDR3 here is CAWSGRGQETQYF. As DNA, the CDR3 is TGTGCCTGGAGTGGGAGGGGTCAAGAGACCCAGTACTTC. Based on the CDR3 plus reference TRBV30 and TRBJ2-5, the full variable domain is SQTIHQWPATLVQPVGSPLSLECTVEGTSNPNLYWYRQAAGRGLQLLFYSVGIGQISSEVPQNLSASRPQDRQFILSSKKLLLSDSGFYLCAWSGRGQETQYFGPGTRLLVL.

J is TRBJ1-1 and V is TRBV7-2, with D uncertain. Germline-derived CDR1 and CDR2 are SGHTA and FQGNSA. Trimming took off 0 bases at V and 11 bases at J, with 13 bases between the two ends. The CDR3 length is 13 residues. In nucleotides, the CDR3 is TGTGCCAGCAGCTTAGCGGGGTTTCGGGTGGCTTTCTTT. This gives the protein CASSLAGFRVAFF.

The gene calls are TRBV30 and TRBJ1-5; D gene ambiguous. V was pared by 0 bases and J by 5 bases, with 14 bases between. Germline-derived CDR1 and CDR2 are GTSNPN and SVGIG (reference sequence). CDR3 length equals 15 residues. CDR3 sequence: CAWSVRRGLYQPQHF. DNA of the CDR3: TGTGCCTGGAGTGTTAGGAGAGGACTCTATCAGCCCCAGCATTTT.

The gene calls are TRBV6-5 and TRBJ1-2; D call uncertain. V lost 2 bases and J lost 7, with 17 bases in between. Germline CDR1 is MNHEY and CDR2 is SVGAGI. The CDR3 consists of 15 residues. The DNA of the CDR3 is TGTGCCAGCAGTTACAATGGGCCCGAAATCAGTGGCTACACCTTC. This translates into CASSYNGPEISGYTF.

V is TRBV7-2 and J is TRBJ1-3, with D unresolved. The V gene lost 5 bases and the J gene lost 2 bases, with 13 bases spanning the gap. Germline V gene lookup returns CDR1 SGHTA and CDR2 FQGNSA. The CDR3 loop spans 15 amino acids. CDR3 DNA: TGTGCCAGCAGCCAGAACTTAGGAGCTGGAAACACCATATATTTT. Translated, it gives CASSQNLGAGNTIYF. Full variable domain (missing parts from reference TRBV7-2 and TRBJ1-3): GAGVSQSPSNKVTEKGKDVELRCDPISGHTALYWYRQSLGQGLEFLIYFQGNSAPDKSGLPSDRFSAERTGGSVSTLTIQRTQQEDSAVYLCASSQNLGAGNTIYFGEGSWLTVV.